Listed below are T cell receptor beta chains from one sample, sequenced in a study of vaccination and CD4 T cells after COVID-19. These receptors have no identified antigens. TCRdb reprocessed the PCR reads via MiXCR and lists one record per CDR3 protein. This sample has about 8,100 distinct CDR3 sequences, with roughly a third found just once. The source material was CD4+ T cells from blood, cultured in vitro. The receptors shown here come from a human donor in good health. Each CDR3 is given with its conserved first and last residue. The D gene is left open where the match is weak. Some rows have no size entry. The others give once, few or many, or a class for an expanded clone.

.	TRBV5-8	15	TRBJ2-7	.	CASSFGGQGRYEQYF	TGTGCCAGCAGCTTCGGAGGGCAGGGGCGATACGAGCAGTACTTC
.	TRBV4-2	16	TRBJ2-4	.	CASSPGGVLAKNIQYF	TGTGCCAGCAGCCCCGGAGGCGTGCTAGCCAAAAACATTCAGTACTTC
.	TRBV6-1	12	TRBJ2-3	few	CASSAQVDTQYF	TGTGCCAGCAGTGCACAGGTTGATACGCAGTATTTT
.	TRBV4-3	14	TRBJ1-1	.	CASSQDGVNTEAFF	TGCGCCAGCAGCCAAGATGGGGTGAACACTGAAGCTTTCTTT
.	TRBV20-1	14	TRBJ1-5	.	CSASPNRINQPQHF	TGCAGTGCTAGCCCCAACAGGATCAATCAGCCCCAGCATTTT
.	TRBV6-2/TRBV6-3	14	TRBJ1-1	few	CASSYAGPNTEAFF	TGTGCCAGCAGTTACGCCGGCCCGAACACTGAAGCTTTCTTT
.	TRBV21-1	15	TRBJ2-1	few	CASSNGARPWDEQFF	TGTGCCAGCAGCAACGGGGCCAGGCCCTGGGATGAGCAGTTCTTC
.	TRBV12-3/TRBV12-4	13	TRBJ2-5	.	CASSSSMGETQYF	TGTGCCAGCAGCTCTAGCATGGGAGAGACCCAGTACTTC
.	TRBV19	19	TRBJ1-5	.	CASSTGRWWGKENNQPQHF	TGTGCCAGTAGTACGGGGCGGTGGTGGGGGAAGGAGAACAATCAGCCCCAGCATTTT
.	TRBV5-1	14	TRBJ1-1	once	CASSRTPPNTEAFF	TGCGCCAGCAGCCGGACGCCCCCTAACACTGAAGCTTTCTTT
.	TRBV7-2	16	TRBJ1-5	.	CASSLRTNDPIQPQHF	TGTGCCAGCAGCTTGCGGACAAACGATCCCATTCAGCCCCAGCATTTT
TRBD2	TRBV7-6	15	TRBJ2-7	.	CASSLVGGGTYEQYF	TGTGCCAGCAGCTTAGTCGGCGGGGGAACCTACGAGCAGTACTTC
.	TRBV7-2	14	TRBJ2-7	.	CASSLSSDAYEQYF	TGTGCCAGCAGCCTCTCCTCGGACGCCTACGAGCAGTACTTC
.	TRBV7-3	13	TRBJ1-2	few	CASSPPVIVGYTF	TGTGCCAGCAGCCCCCCCGTAATCGTTGGCTACACCTTC
.	TRBV5-1	14	TRBJ1-5	.	CASREGGINQPQHF	TGCGCCAGCAGGGAGGGTGGTATCAATCAGCCCCAGCATTTT
TRBD2	TRBV6-4	13	TRBJ2-1	.	CASSDGTSNEQFF	TGTGCCAGCAGTGACGGGACTAGCAATGAGCAGTTCTTC
TRBD2	TRBV6-2/TRBV6-3	18	TRBJ2-1	few	CASTPGLAGVGVYNEQFF	TGTGCCAGCACCCCGGGACTAGCGGGAGTGGGAGTCTACAATGAGCAGTTCTTC
TRBD2	TRBV7-3	16	TRBJ2-3	.	CASSLNPGGMIDTQYF	TGTGCCAGCAGCTTAAATCCGGGAGGAATGATAGATACGCAGTATTTT
TRBD1	TRBV10-3	15	TRBJ1-2	few	CALGEPGQGTYGYTF	TGTGCACTGGGCGAGCCGGGACAGGGAACCTATGGCTACACCTTC
TRBD1	TRBV20-1	16	TRBJ2-5	.	CSARGTATPYQETQYF	TGCAGTGCTAGGGGGACAGCCACTCCGTACCAAGAGACCCAGTACTTC
TRBD1	TRBV20-1	14	TRBJ1-5	medium-sized	CSGWTGGDNQPQHF	TGCAGCGGATGGACAGGGGGAGACAATCAGCCCCAGCATTTT
.	TRBV5-1	12	TRBJ2-7	once	CASSWDGYEQYF	TGCGCCAGCAGCTGGGACGGCTACGAGCAGTACTTC
TRBD1	TRBV28	12	TRBJ2-7	.	CASRDRGYEQYF	TGTGCCAGCAGGGACAGGGGCTACGAGCAGTACTTC
.	TRBV2	14	TRBJ2-7	.	CASSDEGTSYEQYF	TGTGCCAGCAGTGACGAGGGGACCTCCTACGAGCAGTACTTC
.	TRBV7-6	13	TRBJ1-2	medium-sized	CASSQGTDYGYTF	TGTGCCAGCAGCCAAGGGACGGACTATGGCTACACCTTC
TRBD2	TRBV7-9	15	TRBJ2-3	once	CASSSLAVLRDTQYF	TGTGCCAGCAGCTCACTAGCGGTGCTTAGAGATACGCAGTATTTT
TRBD1	TRBV6-5	14	TRBJ1-1	.	CASSWTGANTEAFF	TGTGCCAGCAGTTGGACAGGGGCGAACACTGAAGCTTTCTTT
.	TRBV2	15	TRBJ2-2	.	CASIPRAVGTGELFF	TGTGCCAGCATCCCCAGAGCGGTAGGGACCGGGGAGCTGTTTTTT
.	TRBV15	17	TRBJ2-2	.	CATSRESGSGYTGELFF	TGTGCCACCAGCAGAGAGTCCGGGAGCGGCTACACCGGGGAGCTGTTTTTT
TRBD2	TRBV19	15	TRBJ2-1	few	CASTSSGLSRNEQFF	TGTGCCAGTACGTCTAGCGGGTTATCAAGGAATGAGCAGTTCTTC
.	TRBV7-6	14	TRBJ2-7	few	CASSLDRVTYEQYF	TGTGCCAGCAGCTTAGACAGGGTAACCTACGAGCAGTACTTC
.	TRBV19	13	TRBJ2-2	few	CASSRPGTGELFF	TGTGCCAGTAGTCGCCCTGGGACCGGGGAGCTGTTTTTT
.	TRBV2	15	TRBJ1-2	.	CASSAGQGSLSGYTF	TGTGCCAGCAGTGCGGGGCAGGGATCTCTTTCAGGCTACACCTTC
.	TRBV7-2	16	TRBJ2-1	.	CASSLSGTNSYNEQFF	TGTGCCAGCAGCTTATCCGGGACAAACTCCTACAATGAGCAGTTCTTC
.	TRBV20-1	15	TRBJ2-3	few	CSATRPDSGTDTQYF	TGCAGTGCTACTCGACCGGATTCTGGCACAGATACGCAGTATTTT
.	TRBV11-1	14	TRBJ2-2	.	CASSLAGVPGELFF	TGTGCCAGCAGCTTAGCTGGAGTCCCCGGGGAGCTGTTTTTT
.	TRBV6-1	15	TRBJ1-6	few	CASSEVGGGNSPLHF	TGTGCCAGCAGTGAGGTAGGAGGGGGAAATTCACCCCTCCACTTT
TRBD2	TRBV20-1	18	TRBJ2-1	few	CSATTGTSGRIGYNEQFF	TGCAGTGCTACGACCGGGACTAGCGGGAGGATTGGGTACAATGAGCAGTTCTTC
.	TRBV20-1	13	TRBJ1-5	medium-sized	CSARVWGLQPQHF	TGCAGTGCTAGAGTCTGGGGACTTCAGCCCCAGCATTTT
TRBD1	TRBV6-5	15	TRBJ1-1	.	CASSYTGTGYTEAFF	TGTGCCAGCAGTTACACCGGGACAGGGTACACTGAAGCTTTCTTT
TRBD2	TRBV7-2	15	TRBJ2-7	few	CASSQYGLAGDEQYF	TGTGCCAGCAGCCAATACGGACTAGCGGGAGACGAGCAGTACTTC
.	TRBV19	13	TRBJ1-1	.	CASSMGSKFEAFF	TGTGCCAGTAGTATGGGCAGCAAGTTTGAAGCTTTCTTT
TRBD2	TRBV7-2	13	TRBJ2-5	.	CASSLRAGGAQYF	TGTGCCAGCAGCTTGAGGGCGGGAGGGGCCCAGTACTTC
.	TRBV20-1	13	TRBJ2-1	.	CSARRGGYNEQFF	TGCAGTGCTAGGCGGGGTGGGTACAATGAGCAGTTCTTC
.	TRBV7-8	12	TRBJ2-7	few	CASSGQFYEQYF	TGTGCCAGCTCCGGACAGTTCTACGAGCAGTACTTC
.	TRBV5-6	15	TRBJ2-1	.	CASSLMGRGGNEQFF	TGTGCCAGCAGCTTGATGGGAAGAGGAGGCAATGAGCAGTTCTTC
.	TRBV21-1	14	TRBJ1-2	medium-sized	CASSNDLSKYGYTF	TGTGCCAGCAGCAACGACCTTTCCAAGTATGGCTACACCTTC
.	TRBV2	13	TRBJ2-7	few	CASRGAVSYEQYF	TGTGCCAGCAGGGGAGCGGTCTCCTACGAGCAGTACTTC